This T cell receptor (beta chain) stems from a study of shared clonotypes between healthy human individuals. Sequenced by immunoSEQ multiplex PCR; TCRdb stores in-frame clones only, minus some. This table has millions of clones, 85% to 95% appearing once. Germline loops: CDR1 ENHRY, CDR2 SYGVKD. CDR3 length: 14 amino acids. Between the trimmed V and J ends, which lost 8 bases and 2 bases, there was a span of 15 bases. Naivety among CD8 cells was defined by CD45RO negativity and positive CCR7 selection, thereby excluding terminally differentiated effector memory CD45RA+ cells. The TCR originated in a young man in good health. The specimen sequenced was naive CD8+ T cells sorted from blood. The chain carries TRBV10-3 and TRBJ1-2; tentative D call: TRBD1 (5 bases). The CDR3 loop is CAILNVTVNYGYTF. The CDR3, as DNA: TGTGCCATCCTAAACGTGACAGTAAACTATGGCTACACCTTC.